Reported below is one T cell receptor beta chain. J lost 4 bases, V lost 6 bases, and 10 bases had no gene match. Germline lookup yields CDR1 SGHTA and CDR2 FQGTGA. This CDR3 contains 16 residues. Using immunoSEQ multiplex PCR, the repertoire was profiled, and TCRdb retains in-frame clones only, with some absent. In the table there are over 85,000 clones, about 91% of which are singletons. This record comes from a study of control samples from healthy donors and cancer patients. The specimen was blood. V usage is TRBV7-3 and J usage is TRBJ2-2; 8 nucleotides align to TRBD2. The TCR sequence derives from a woman aged 18-29 years in good health. As DNA, the CDR3 is TGTGCCAGCAGGTCCCCGGGAGGGCTCACCACCGGGGAGCTGTTTTTT. Its translation is CASRSPGGLTTGELFF.